These 18 T cell receptor beta chains were all obtained from the same sample, sequenced in a study of T cell changes during pregnancy in multiple sclerosis. TCRdb's table, derived via immunoSEQ multiplex PCR, lists solely in-frame clones and lacks some. The data contain tens of thousands of clones, 93% of them singletons. Material: peripheral blood, obtained in the second trimester of pregnancy. The receptor set was obtained from a female donor with multiple sclerosis, enrolled in a pregnancy study.

This clone was found once. The V gene is TRBV2, the J gene TRBJ2-2, with TRBD2 matching over 8 bases. Trimming cost V 4 bases and J 7 bases; bases outside gene matches: 2. The CDR3 is 13 amino acids. CDR1 is SNHLY, CDR2 FYNNEI, per germline. This CDR3 is CASSVTSVGELFF. In DNA, the CDR3 is TGTGCCAGCAGTGTGACTAGCGTCGGGGAGCTGTTTTTT.

The CDR3 loop is CASSVPSGDTDTQYF. For the CDR3, the DNA is TGCGCCAGCAGCGTACCTAGCGGGGACACAGATACGCAGTATTTT. V gene TRBV5-1 combines with J gene TRBJ2-3, with 9 bases identical to TRBD2. Germline CDR1 and CDR2: SGHRS and YFSETQ. Unmatched junction bases numbered 5, after V lost 4 bases and J lost 2 bases. This CDR3 is 15 amino acids long.

The chain employs TRBV4-1 and TRBJ1-1; the D is unclear. CDR3 size: 14 residues. The ends were cut back, 2 bases at V and 5 bases at J, with 12 bases in the middle. From germline, CDR1 is MGHRA and CDR2 YSYEKL. This chain's CDR3 is CASSQRVGGTEAFF. The CDR3 DNA sequence: TGCGCCAGCAGCCAACGGGTAGGTGGAACTGAAGCTTTCTTT.

The rearrangement links TRBV2 to TRBJ2-6; 9 bases match TRBD1. CDR1 SNHLY and CDR2 FYNNEI come from the germline V gene. This CDR3 region has 18 residues. The junction had 14 bases not matched to a gene; V was cut back by 10 bases and J by 1 base. The CDR3 nucleotides read TGTGCCACCCGAGTCCGGGACAGGGTAAAATCTGGGGCCAACGTCCTGACTTTC. Residues: CATRVRDRVKSGANVLTF.

V and J are TRBV7-6 and TRBJ1-4; TRBD1 might be the D (5 bases). Per germline, CDR1 SGHVS and CDR2 FNYEAQ. Trimming cost V 1 base and J 10 bases, with 13 bases left between them. There are 14 residues in the CDR3. This chain's CDR3 is CASSLGGGERKLFF. The CDR3 coding sequence is TGTGCCAGCAGCTTAGGGGGGGGAGAGCGAAAACTGTTTTTT.

The chain uses TRBV6-5 and TRBJ2-7, with a weak D call TRBD2 (5 bases). Germline V gene lookup returns CDR1 MNHEY and CDR2 SVGAGI. V was trimmed by 5 bases and J by 1 base, leaving 6 bases between them. The CDR3 is made up of 12 amino acids. CDR3 nucleotide sequence: TGTGCCAGCAGTGAGGGTTCCTACGAGCAGTACTTC. Translation: CASSEGSYEQYF.

CDR3 loop: CASSPAVSNQPQHF. As DNA, the CDR3 is TGTGCCAGTAGCCCCGCAGTTAGCAATCAGCCCCAGCATTTT. V gene TRBV19 combines with J gene TRBJ1-5; no clear D gene. The V and J ends lost 6 bases and 0 bases respectively, with 9 bases between them. The V gene's germline CDR1 is LNHDA and CDR2 SQIVND (reference sequence). The CDR3 runs 14 residues.

The V and J genes are TRBV7-8 and TRBJ2-5, with D hard to call. Germline CDR1 SGHVS, CDR2 FQNEAQ. CDR3 size: 14 residues. V gave up 3 bases and J gave up 2 bases, with 10 bases separating them. CDR3 loop: CASSLAGVQETQYF. For the CDR3, the DNA is TGTGCCAGCAGCTTGGCAGGCGTTCAAGAGACCCAGTACTTC.

The chain uses TRBV10-2 and TRBJ2-7; 7 bases align to TRBD2. The CDR3 spans 13 residues. With V trimmed by 11 bases and J by 3 bases, 10 bases remained unmatched. CDR1 WSHSY and CDR2 SAAADI come from the germline V gene. Here the CDR3 reads CAAAGQRGYEQYF. The CDR3 coding sequence is TGCGCCGCAGCAGGCCAGCGGGGCTACGAGCAGTACTTC.

V usage is TRBV6-5 and J usage is TRBJ1-2; 9 bases are shared with TRBD1. The CDR3 is 14 amino acids. V trimming: 5 bases; J trimming: 4 bases; junction bases outside the gene matches: 5. Per germline, CDR1 MNHEY and CDR2 SVGAGI. Here the CDR3 DNA reads TGTGCCAGCAGTCCACGGACAGGGGTCTATGGCTACACCTTC. This codes for CASSPRTGVYGYTF.

The chain employs TRBV18 and TRBJ2-1; 7 nucleotides line up with TRBD1. The V and J ends lost 2 bases and 4 bases, in that order; junction bases with no gene match: 8. The CDR3 is made up of 16 amino acids. Germline-derived CDR1 and CDR2 are KGHSH and LQKENI. CDR3 loop: CASSPSGQAAYNEQFF. The DNA of the CDR3 is TGTGCCAGCTCACCAAGCGGACAGGCCGCGTACAATGAGCAGTTCTTC.

The chain links TRBV19 to TRBJ1-5; D is ambiguous. Germline-derived CDR1 and CDR2 are LNHDA and SQIVND (reference sequence). The CDR3 runs 13 residues. Trimming removed 3 bases at V and 4 bases at J, with 7 bases between. The CDR3 coding sequence is TGTGCCAGTAGTATTTTCCCAAATCAGCCCCAGCATTTT. This translates into CASSIFPNQPQHF. Based on the CDR3 plus reference TRBV19 and TRBJ1-5, the full variable domain is DGGITQSPKYLFRKEGQNVTLSCEQNLNHDAMYWYRQDPGQGLRLIYYSQIVNDFQKGDIAEGYSVSREKKESFPLTVTSAQKNPTAFYLCASSIFPNQPQHFGDGTRLSIL.

The chain uses TRBV1 and TRBJ1-1; TRBD1 is the table's D call and was not checked against the DNA. TRBV1 is a documented pseudogene. The CDR3 is made up of 13 amino acids. The CDR3 nucleotides are TGCACCAGCAGCCGCAGGGGGAACACTGAAGCTTTCTTT. This encodes CTSSRRGNTEAFF.

J is TRBJ2-7 and V is TRBV6-6; TRBD2 matches 7 bases. The CDR3 totals 14 residues. Trimming cost V 3 bases and J 0 bases; bases outside gene matches: 2. Germline CDR1 MNHNY, CDR2 SVGAGI (reference sequence). This chain's CDR3 is CASSYGGDSYEQYF. In nucleotides, the CDR3 is TGTGCCAGCAGTTATGGGGGGGACTCCTACGAGCAGTACTTC.

The chain combines TRBV6-5 with TRBJ2-3; D is perhaps TRBD2 (5 bases). CDR3 size: 12 residues. Germline loops: CDR1 MNHEY, CDR2 SVGAGI. Trimming stripped 7 bases from V and 1 base from J, with 6 bases between. The CDR3: CASKRGTDTQYF. In DNA, the CDR3 is TGTGCCAGCAAGAGGGGCACAGATACGCAGTATTTT.

This chain's CDR3 is CSASRDQPQHF. In nucleotides, the CDR3 is TGCAGTGCTAGCCGAGATCAGCCCCAGCATTTT. This chain links TRBV20-1 with TRBJ1-5; no definite D call. Between the trimmed V and J ends, which lost 3 bases and 5 bases, there was a span of 5 bases. This CDR3 spans 11 amino acids. Germline CDR1 is DFQATT and CDR2 is SNEGSKA (reference sequence).

For the CDR3, the DNA is TGTGCCAGCAAGCCCAGCGGGGGGCCCGAAGAGACCCAGTACTTC. Its protein product is CASKPSGGPEETQYF. This sequence joins TRBV27 and TRBJ2-5; 9 bases align to TRBD2. There are 15 residues in the CDR3. V lost 7 bases, J lost 3 bases, and 9 bases stayed unmatched. Germline CDR1 and CDR2: MNHEY and SMNVEV (reference sequence).

The genes are TRBV18 and TRBJ2-2; tentative D call: TRBD2 (6 bases). Trimming removed 5 bases at V and 0 bases at J, with 13 bases between. Germline V lookup: CDR1 KGHSH, CDR2 LQKENI. The CDR3 covers 16 residues. The CDR3 reads CASSRLGGANTGELFF. DNA of the CDR3: TGTGCCAGCTCAAGGTTGGGCGGGGCGAACACCGGGGAGCTGTTTTTT.